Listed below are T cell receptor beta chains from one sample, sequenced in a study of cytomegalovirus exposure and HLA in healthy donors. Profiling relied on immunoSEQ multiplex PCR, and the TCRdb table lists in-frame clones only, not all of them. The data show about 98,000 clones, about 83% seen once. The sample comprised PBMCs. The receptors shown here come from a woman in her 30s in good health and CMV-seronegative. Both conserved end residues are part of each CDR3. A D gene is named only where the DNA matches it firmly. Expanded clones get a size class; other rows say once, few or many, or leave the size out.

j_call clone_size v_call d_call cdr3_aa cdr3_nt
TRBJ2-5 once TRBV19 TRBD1 CASTNSGTGPWTQYF TGTGCCAGTACCAATTCGGGGACAGGGCCTTGGACCCAGTACTTC
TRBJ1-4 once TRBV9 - CASSGQLNEKLFF TGTGCCAGCAGCGGACAGCTTAATGAAAAACTGTTTTTT
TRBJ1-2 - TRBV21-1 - CASGGKRYDRGYTF TGTGCCAGCGGCGGGAAGCGATACGATCGGGGCTACACCTTC
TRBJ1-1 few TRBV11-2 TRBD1 CASSPDREAEAFF TGTGCCAGCAGCCCTGACAGGGAGGCTGAAGCTTTCTTT
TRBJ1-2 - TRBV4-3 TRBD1 CASSQWTGARDYTF TGCGCCAGCAGCCAGTGGACAGGGGCCCGAGACTACACCTTC
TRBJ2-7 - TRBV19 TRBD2 CASSVQTSGRAGEQYF TGTGCCAGTAGTGTCCAGACTAGCGGGAGAGCGGGCGAGCAGTACTTC
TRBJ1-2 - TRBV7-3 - CASSLTAQGALLNYGYTF TGTGCCAGCAGCTTAACGGCGCAGGGTGCCCTGCTTAACTATGGCTACACCTTC
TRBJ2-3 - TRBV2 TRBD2 CAGSVPGGSTDTQYF TGTGCCGGCTCCGTGCCGGGGGGGAGCACAGATACGCAGTATTTT
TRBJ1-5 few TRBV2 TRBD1 CANSGQGSNQPQHF TGTGCCAATTCGGGACAGGGAAGCAATCAGCCCCAGCATTTT
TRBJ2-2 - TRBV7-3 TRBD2 CASSSLAGGTGELFF TGTGCCAGCAGCTCCCTCGCGGGAGGCACCGGGGAGCTGTTTTTT